A selection of T cell receptor beta chains follows, all from one sample in a study of cytomegalovirus exposure and HLA in healthy donors. TCRdb's table, derived via immunoSEQ multiplex PCR, lists solely in-frame clones and lacks some. The repertoire has approximately 91,000 clones, 86% of them found once; the top ten carry around a tenth. The sample consisted of PBMCs. The receptor set was obtained from a man aged 25 to 40 in good health and CMV-seropositive. Each CDR3 is given with its conserved first and last residue. Each record gives: clone size, J gene, D gene, V gene, CDR3 protein, CDR3 DNA. The D gene is left open where the match is weak. Clone size, where shown, is once, few, many, or a class for clones that have expanded.

clone size: -; J gene: TRBJ2-7; D gene: -; V gene: TRBV29-1; CDR3 protein: CSVEDGGRTEQYF; CDR3 DNA: TGCAGCGTTGAAGATGGGGGCAGAACCGAGCAGTACTTC
clone size: -; J gene: TRBJ2-3; D gene: TRBD1; V gene: TRBV28; CDR3 protein: CASSFPGQGSPPSSTDTQYF; CDR3 DNA: TGTGCCAGCAGTTTTCCGGGACAGGGGTCTCCCCCTTCTAGCACAGATACGCAGTATTTT
clone size: -; J gene: TRBJ2-5; D gene: -; V gene: TRBV7-9; CDR3 protein: CASLDLGQETQYF; CDR3 DNA: TGTGCCAGCCTCGACCTGGGGCAGGAGACCCAGTACTTC
clone size: -; J gene: TRBJ2-7; D gene: TRBD1; V gene: TRBV6-6; CDR3 protein: CASSYSIGTASYEQYF; CDR3 DNA: TGTGCCAGCAGTTACTCGATCGGGACAGCATCCTACGAGCAGTACTTC
clone size: -; J gene: TRBJ2-3; D gene: TRBD2; V gene: TRBV5-1; CDR3 protein: CASSSHQWYSGKSTDTQYF; CDR3 DNA: TGCGCCAGCAGCTCCCATCAGTGGTACAGCGGGAAATCCACAGATACGCAGTATTTT
clone size: -; J gene: TRBJ2-7; D gene: -; V gene: TRBV10-3; CDR3 protein: CAIRTSVGEQYF; CDR3 DNA: TGTGCCATCAGGACTAGTGTCGGCGAGCAGTACTTC
clone size: -; J gene: TRBJ1-2; D gene: -; V gene: TRBV4-1; CDR3 protein: CASSQDGVRGGADGYTF; CDR3 DNA: TGCGCCAGCAGCCAAGATGGAGTCAGGGGAGGGGCCGATGGCTACACCTTC
clone size: few; J gene: TRBJ1-1; D gene: -; V gene: TRBV19; CDR3 protein: CASSSYGDRATEAFF; CDR3 DNA: TGTGCCAGTAGTAGCTACGGGGATCGAGCCACTGAAGCTTTCTTT
clone size: -; J gene: TRBJ2-1; D gene: -; V gene: TRBV7-8; CDR3 protein: CASSLGLGVGLGQFF; CDR3 DNA: TGTGCCAGCAGCTTAGGGCTAGGGGTGGGTTTGGGACAGTTCTTC
clone size: -; J gene: TRBJ2-7; D gene: -; V gene: TRBV27; CDR3 protein: CASSLGGLGIPYEQYF; CDR3 DNA: TGTGCCAGCAGTTTAGGGGGCCTGGGGATTCCCTACGAGCAGTACTTC
clone size: -; J gene: TRBJ2-3; D gene: TRBD2; V gene: TRBV6-1; CDR3 protein: CASSETGLAGVTDTQYF; CDR3 DNA: TGTGCCAGCAGTGAAACGGGTCTAGCGGGAGTCACAGATACGCAGTATTTT
clone size: -; J gene: TRBJ2-2; D gene: -; V gene: TRBV4-1; CDR3 protein: CASSPGTGRATGELFF; CDR3 DNA: TGCGCCAGCAGCCCCGGAACAGGCAGAGCCACCGGGGAGCTGTTTTTT
clone size: -; J gene: TRBJ2-1; D gene: -; V gene: TRBV5-1; CDR3 protein: CASSLGQLGQFF; CDR3 DNA: TGCGCCAGCAGCTTGGGACAGCTTGGGCAGTTCTTC
clone size: -; J gene: TRBJ1-3; D gene: -; V gene: TRBV5-1; CDR3 protein: CASSLDQSSGNTIYF; CDR3 DNA: TGCGCCAGCAGCTTGGATCAGTCCTCTGGAAACACCATATATTTT
clone size: -; J gene: TRBJ2-7; D gene: TRBD2; V gene: TRBV4-2; CDR3 protein: CASSQDRLAGYEQYF; CDR3 DNA: TGTGCCAGCAGCCAAGATCGACTAGCTGGGTACGAGCAGTACTTC
clone size: -; J gene: TRBJ2-3; D gene: -; V gene: TRBV28; CDR3 protein: CASSLPSRGSSYTDTQYF; CDR3 DNA: TGTGCCAGCAGTTTACCCTCTCGGGGAAGTTCATACACAGATACGCAGTATTTT
clone size: once; J gene: TRBJ2-7; D gene: TRBD1; V gene: TRBV9; CDR3 protein: CASSGPGQGTYEQYF; CDR3 DNA: TGTGCCAGCAGCGGACCGGGACAGGGAACTTACGAGCAGTACTTC
clone size: -; J gene: TRBJ1-4; D gene: TRBD1; V gene: TRBV15; CDR3 protein: CATSRGSGQSLEKLFF; CDR3 DNA: TGTGCCACCAGCAGAGGCTCGGGACAGAGCTTGGAAAAACTGTTTTTT
clone size: -; J gene: TRBJ2-7; D gene: -; V gene: TRBV9; CDR3 protein: CASSAAVGGNLPYEQYF; CDR3 DNA: TGTGCCAGCAGCGCCGCCGTCGGCGGAAACTTACCCTACGAGCAGTACTTC
clone size: -; J gene: TRBJ1-1; D gene: TRBD1; V gene: TRBV5-4; CDR3 protein: CASSWGTGVETEAFF; CDR3 DNA: TGTGCCAGCAGCTGGGGAACAGGGGTCGAAACTGAAGCTTTCTTT
clone size: -; J gene: TRBJ1-4; D gene: -; V gene: TRBV7-9; CDR3 protein: CASSPRGRIYEKLFF; CDR3 DNA: TGTGCCAGCAGCCCCCGGGGAAGGATCTATGAAAAACTGTTTTTT
clone size: -; J gene: TRBJ2-2; D gene: TRBD1; V gene: TRBV19; CDR3 protein: CASDRGYTGELFF; CDR3 DNA: TGTGCCAGTGACAGGGGGTATACCGGGGAGCTGTTTTTT
clone size: -; J gene: TRBJ1-5; D gene: -; V gene: TRBV10-3; CDR3 protein: CAIGRGGNQPQHF; CDR3 DNA: TGTGCCATCGGTCGCGGGGGCAATCAGCCCCAGCATTTT
clone size: -; J gene: TRBJ2-4; D gene: TRBD2; V gene: TRBV6-5; CDR3 protein: CASSYSGSGTKNIQYF; CDR3 DNA: TGTGCCAGCAGTTATAGCGGGAGTGGCACCAAAAACATTCAGTACTTC
clone size: -; J gene: TRBJ2-5; D gene: TRBD1; V gene: TRBV5-6; CDR3 protein: CASSLLSTGGIRETQYF; CDR3 DNA: TGTGCCAGCAGCCTCCTCTCGACAGGGGGAATACGGGAGACCCAGTACTTC
clone size: -; J gene: TRBJ1-2; D gene: -; V gene: TRBV5-4; CDR3 protein: CASSLVAGVYGYTF; CDR3 DNA: TGTGCCAGCAGCTTGGTTGCAGGGGTCTATGGCTACACCTTC
clone size: -; J gene: TRBJ2-3; D gene: -; V gene: TRBV5-1; CDR3 protein: CASSLDRVGDTQYF; CDR3 DNA: TGCGCCAGCAGCTTGGACAGGGTGGGAGATACGCAGTATTTT
clone size: -; J gene: TRBJ2-6; D gene: TRBD1; V gene: TRBV9; CDR3 protein: CASRKGAGSGANVLTF; CDR3 DNA: TGTGCCAGCAGAAAGGGGGCTGGCTCTGGGGCCAACGTCCTGACTTTC
clone size: -; J gene: TRBJ1-1; D gene: -; V gene: TRBV7-9; CDR3 protein: CSSSLGETEAFF; CDR3 DNA: TGTTCCAGCAGCTTAGGGGAGACTGAAGCTTTCTTT
clone size: few; J gene: TRBJ2-7; D gene: -; V gene: TRBV18; CDR3 protein: CASSPLAQSSYEQYF; CDR3 DNA: TGTGCCAGCTCACCACTTGCACAGAGCTCCTACGAGCAGTACTTC
clone size: -; J gene: TRBJ2-6; D gene: -; V gene: TRBV28; CDR3 protein: CASSLLTAMRGANVLTF; CDR3 DNA: TGTGCCAGCAGTTTATTGACAGCCATGAGGGGGGCCAACGTCCTGACTTTC
clone size: -; J gene: TRBJ2-3; D gene: -; V gene: TRBV19; CDR3 protein: CASSTRTTLWRDTQYF; CDR3 DNA: TGTGCCAGTAGTACCCGGACTACCTTATGGAGAGATACGCAGTATTTT
clone size: -; J gene: TRBJ2-3; D gene: -; V gene: TRBV18; CDR3 protein: CASSPSRSGGTDTQYF; CDR3 DNA: TGTGCCAGCTCCCCATCCCGCTCAGGGGGCACAGATACGCAGTATTTT
clone size: -; J gene: TRBJ1-3; D gene: -; V gene: TRBV25-1; CDR3 protein: CASRNDRSSGNTIYF; CDR3 DNA: TGTGCCAGCAGGAACGACAGGAGCTCTGGAAACACCATATATTTT
clone size: -; J gene: TRBJ1-5; D gene: -; V gene: TRBV30; CDR3 protein: CAWSGVTSRNQPQHF; CDR3 DNA: TGTGCCTGGAGTGGAGTGACATCTCGCAATCAGCCCCAGCATTTT
clone size: -; J gene: TRBJ2-7; D gene: -; V gene: TRBV7-2; CDR3 protein: CASSLGAEDYEQYF; CDR3 DNA: TGTGCCAGCAGCTTAGGGGCAGAAGACTACGAGCAGTACTTC
clone size: -; J gene: TRBJ1-2; D gene: -; V gene: TRBV25-1; CDR3 protein: CASSELTPPGVEGYTF; CDR3 DNA: TGTGCCAGCAGTGAACTAACCCCCCCCGGGGTGGAGGGCTACACCTTC
clone size: -; J gene: TRBJ2-7; D gene: -; V gene: TRBV5-1; CDR3 protein: CASSMDTEQYF; CDR3 DNA: TGCGCCAGCAGCATGGACACAGAGCAGTACTTC
clone size: few; J gene: TRBJ1-1; D gene: -; V gene: TRBV18; CDR3 protein: CASSPDMNTEAFF; CDR3 DNA: TGTGCCAGCTCACCGGACATGAACACTGAAGCTTTCTTT
clone size: -; J gene: TRBJ1-5; D gene: -; V gene: TRBV6-4; CDR3 protein: CASRLDSSNQPQHF; CDR3 DNA: TGTGCCAGCAGGTTGGACAGTAGCAATCAGCCCCAGCATTTT
clone size: few; J gene: TRBJ2-1; D gene: TRBD2; V gene: TRBV11-2; CDR3 protein: CASSFGTSWGPFF; CDR3 DNA: TGTGCCAGCAGCTTCGGGACTAGTTGGGGACCGTTCTTC
clone size: -; J gene: TRBJ1-2; D gene: TRBD1; V gene: TRBV15; CDR3 protein: CATSRRDSLYYGYTF; CDR3 DNA: TGTGCCACCAGCAGAAGGGACAGCCTCTACTATGGCTACACCTTC
clone size: -; J gene: TRBJ2-2; D gene: -; V gene: TRBV11-1; CDR3 protein: CASSIQVFANTGELFF; CDR3 DNA: TGTGCCAGCAGCATACAGGTCTTTGCTAACACCGGGGAGCTGTTTTTT
clone size: once; J gene: TRBJ2-7; D gene: TRBD1; V gene: TRBV6-6; CDR3 protein: CASSFGQGGWNEQYF; CDR3 DNA: TGTGCCAGCAGTTTCGGACAGGGGGGGTGGAACGAGCAGTACTTC
clone size: -; J gene: TRBJ2-3; D gene: TRBD2; V gene: TRBV5-4; CDR3 protein: CASSYLAGDGYTQYF; CDR3 DNA: TGTGCCAGCAGCTACCTAGCGGGCGACGGGTATACGCAGTATTTT
clone size: once; J gene: TRBJ1-2; D gene: -; V gene: TRBV6-5; CDR3 protein: CASSYKGTSGYTF; CDR3 DNA: TGTGCCAGCAGTTACAAGGGGACTAGCGGCTACACCTTC
clone size: -; J gene: TRBJ2-3; D gene: TRBD2; V gene: TRBV27; CDR3 protein: CASMAGGERDTQYF; CDR3 DNA: TGTGCCAGCATGGCGGGAGGTGAGAGAGATACGCAGTATTTT